The clone carrying this T cell receptor (beta chain) has more than one count but fewer than ten. The data are from a study of blood T cells in healthy people across ages. PBMCs numbering at least 7 million were isolated per sample. CDR3 size: 14 residues. Trimming at V came to 11 bases and at J to 3 bases, leaving 10 bases not matched to a gene. CDR1 and CDR2 (germline): MNHNS, SASEGT. A sample-barcoded 5' primer and a J-beta primer mix were used in a second PCR of roughly 7 to 11 cycles. Via MiXCR, TCRdb re-called the 5' RACE reads, giving one row per CDR3 protein. This table holds around 500,000 distinct CDR3 sequences, about 27% found once. The data were also submitted as part of a second study, on T cells of mothers and their children. That source reports: Material was donated by three healthy Caucasian mothers and their six children.

The origin of this receptor is a boy aged 2 to 10 in good health. V and J are TRBV6-1 and TRBJ2-7; 10 positions agree with TRBD2. The sequenced sample consisted of blood. Written as DNA, the CDR3 is TGTGCCGCCCGCAGCGGGAGGGAATTCTACGAGCAGTACTTC. This encodes CAARSGREFYEQYF.